These T cell receptor beta chains were read from a single sample in a study of cytomegalovirus exposure and HLA in healthy donors. Method: immunoSEQ multiplex PCR; TCRdb's copy keeps in-frame clones and lacks some. The data contain roughly 76,000 clones, roughly 85% of them singletons. Sample: PBMCs. Source of these receptors: a man aged 25 to 45 in good health and CMV-seronegative. Each CDR3 is given with its conserved first and last residue. The D gene is left open where the match is weak. Clone size appears in some rows only: once, few, many, or a class for an expanded clone.

len: 14
v_gene: TRBV6-6
j_gene: TRBJ2-3
d_gene: TRBD2
abundance: once
CDR3aa: CASRTTSSTDTQYF
CDR3nt: TGTGCCAGCAGAACGACTAGCTCAACAGATACGCAGTATTTT

len: 13
v_gene: TRBV7-9
j_gene: TRBJ1-2
d_gene: -
abundance: -
CDR3aa: CASSFNSNYGYTF
CDR3nt: TGTGCCAGCAGCTTCAACAGTAACTATGGCTACACCTTC

len: 16
v_gene: TRBV9
j_gene: TRBJ2-2
d_gene: -
abundance: few
CDR3aa: CASSVEGGPSTGELFF
CDR3nt: TGTGCCAGCAGCGTAGAGGGGGGGCCCTCGACCGGGGAGCTGTTTTTT

len: 13
v_gene: TRBV6-1
j_gene: TRBJ2-1
d_gene: -
abundance: -
CDR3aa: CASSGVVENEQFF
CDR3nt: TGTGCCAGCAGTGGCGTGGTGGAGAATGAGCAGTTCTTC

len: 17
v_gene: TRBV6-1
j_gene: TRBJ1-3
d_gene: -
abundance: once
CDR3aa: CASSEYRLQRTGNTIYF
CDR3nt: TGTGCCAGCAGTGAATATAGGCTACAGAGAACTGGAAACACCATATATTTT

len: 16
v_gene: TRBV28
j_gene: TRBJ2-1
d_gene: TRBD1
abundance: -
CDR3aa: CASSQLTGGRYNEQFF
CDR3nt: TGTGCCAGCAGTCAATTAACAGGGGGTCGGTACAATGAGCAGTTCTTC

len: 13
v_gene: TRBV27
j_gene: TRBJ2-7
d_gene: TRBD1
abundance: -
CDR3aa: CASSWGQGAEQYF
CDR3nt: TGTGCCAGCAGTTGGGGACAGGGGGCCGAGCAGTACTTC

len: 14
v_gene: TRBV30
j_gene: TRBJ2-1
d_gene: -
abundance: -
CDR3aa: CAWTPQGGWGEQFF
CDR3nt: TGTGCCTGGACCCCCCAGGGGGGTTGGGGTGAGCAGTTCTTC

len: 19
v_gene: TRBV7-9
j_gene: TRBJ2-1
d_gene: TRBD2
abundance: few
CDR3aa: CASSSPGLAGVPSYNEQFF
CDR3nt: TGTGCCAGCAGCTCCCCGGGCCTAGCGGGAGTTCCCTCCTACAATGAGCAGTTCTTC

len: 13
v_gene: TRBV28
j_gene: TRBJ2-1
d_gene: TRBD2
abundance: -
CDR3aa: CASSPGLANEQFF
CDR3nt: TGTGCCAGCAGTCCGGGACTAGCGAATGAGCAGTTCTTC

len: 14
v_gene: TRBV6-1
j_gene: TRBJ1-1
d_gene: -
abundance: few
CDR3aa: CAFGRGDGNTEAFF
CDR3nt: TGTGCCTTCGGAAGGGGCGACGGGAACACTGAAGCTTTCTTT

len: 14
v_gene: TRBV10-1
j_gene: TRBJ1-5
d_gene: -
abundance: -
CDR3aa: CASSVSTGNQPQHF
CDR3nt: TGCGCCAGCAGTGTCTCGACGGGAAATCAGCCCCAGCATTTT

len: 15
v_gene: TRBV5-4
j_gene: TRBJ2-1
d_gene: TRBD2
abundance: few
CDR3aa: CASSLDRGGHNEQFF
CDR3nt: TGTGCCAGCAGCTTGGATCGGGGGGGTCACAATGAGCAGTTCTTC

len: 14
v_gene: TRBV29-1
j_gene: TRBJ1-5
d_gene: TRBD1
abundance: -
CDR3aa: CSVTGTGEGQPQHF
CDR3nt: TGCAGCGTTACCGGGACAGGGGAGGGACAGCCCCAGCATTTT

len: 15
v_gene: TRBV7-2
j_gene: TRBJ2-1
d_gene: TRBD1
abundance: -
CDR3aa: CASSQQGALGNEQFF
CDR3nt: TGTGCCAGCAGTCAACAGGGGGCGCTAGGCAATGAGCAGTTCTTC

len: 12
v_gene: TRBV7-3
j_gene: TRBJ2-1
d_gene: TRBD2
abundance: -
CDR3aa: CASSLAGGEQFF
CDR3nt: TGTGCCAGCAGCTTGGCGGGGGGGGAGCAGTTCTTC

len: 12
v_gene: TRBV7-9
j_gene: TRBJ1-4
d_gene: -
abundance: -
CDR3aa: CSSSLAGTRLFF
CDR3nt: TGTTCCAGCAGCTTAGCAGGGACACGGCTGTTTTTT

len: 16
v_gene: TRBV6-1
j_gene: TRBJ2-1
d_gene: TRBD2
abundance: -
CDR3aa: CASSEGWAGGNNEQFF
CDR3nt: TGTGCCAGCAGTGAAGGGTGGGCGGGGGGAAACAATGAGCAGTTCTTC

len: 14
v_gene: TRBV28
j_gene: TRBJ2-5
d_gene: TRBD2
abundance: -
CDR3aa: CASSTSGGVREQYF
CDR3nt: TGTGCCAGCAGTACTAGCGGCGGGGTACGAGAGCAGTACTTC

len: 17
v_gene: TRBV4-2
j_gene: TRBJ1-1
d_gene: TRBD1
abundance: -
CDR3aa: CASSKGRDRGGATEAFF
CDR3nt: TGTGCCAGCAGCAAAGGCCGGGACAGGGGAGGGGCCACTGAAGCTTTCTTT

len: 13
v_gene: TRBV7-9
j_gene: TRBJ1-1
d_gene: -
abundance: -
CDR3aa: CASSVGRHTEAFF
CDR3nt: TGTGCCAGCAGCGTAGGGAGGCACACTGAAGCTTTCTTT

len: 13
v_gene: TRBV28
j_gene: TRBJ1-2
d_gene: -
abundance: -
CDR3aa: CASSPGQFYGYTF
CDR3nt: TGTGCCAGCAGCCCCGGACAGTTCTATGGCTACACCTTC

len: 14
v_gene: TRBV25-1
j_gene: TRBJ2-3
d_gene: -
abundance: -
CDR3aa: CASSELGLTDTQYF
CDR3nt: TGTGCCAGCAGTGAACTAGGACTCACAGATACGCAGTATTTT

len: 15
v_gene: TRBV7-6
j_gene: TRBJ2-7
d_gene: TRBD1
abundance: -
CDR3aa: CASSWGDRGVNEQYF
CDR3nt: TGTGCCAGCAGCTGGGGGGACAGGGGAGTAAACGAGCAGTACTTC

len: 12
v_gene: TRBV19
j_gene: TRBJ2-5
d_gene: -
abundance: -
CDR3aa: CASSSQLETQYF
CDR3nt: TGTGCCAGTAGTAGTCAGTTGGAGACCCAGTACTTC

len: 17
v_gene: TRBV5-1
j_gene: TRBJ2-1
d_gene: -
abundance: -
CDR3aa: CASSYRTATIPYNEQFF
CDR3nt: TGCGCCAGCAGCTACCGGACAGCCACTATCCCCTACAATGAGCAGTTCTTC

len: 16
v_gene: TRBV15
j_gene: TRBJ2-5
d_gene: -
abundance: -
CDR3aa: CATSRDLAGIVETQYF
CDR3nt: TGTGCCACCAGCAGAGATTTGGCAGGGATCGTCGAGACCCAGTACTTC

len: 14
v_gene: TRBV5-1
j_gene: TRBJ2-3
d_gene: -
abundance: -
CDR3aa: CASSPALNTDTQYF
CDR3nt: TGCGCCAGCAGCCCCGCGTTAAACACAGATACGCAGTATTTT

len: 13
v_gene: TRBV7-9
j_gene: TRBJ2-2
d_gene: -
abundance: -
CDR3aa: CASSLRDTGELFF
CDR3nt: TGTGCCAGCAGTCTTCGGGACACCGGGGAGCTGTTTTTT

len: 16
v_gene: TRBV7-8
j_gene: TRBJ2-1
d_gene: -
abundance: once
CDR3aa: CASSLRAAGENDEQFF
CDR3nt: TGTGCCAGCAGCTTAAGGGCGGCGGGTGAGAACGATGAGCAGTTCTTC

len: 13
v_gene: TRBV6-4
j_gene: TRBJ2-1
d_gene: -
abundance: few
CDR3aa: CASSGSFRDEQFF
CDR3nt: TGTGCCAGCAGTGGGTCCTTCCGGGATGAGCAGTTCTTC

len: 15
v_gene: TRBV29-1
j_gene: TRBJ2-5
d_gene: TRBD1
abundance: -
CDR3aa: CSVEMFGTGEETQYF
CDR3nt: TGCAGCGTTGAAATGTTCGGGACAGGGGAAGAGACCCAGTACTTC

len: 13
v_gene: TRBV14
j_gene: TRBJ1-1
d_gene: -
abundance: -
CDR3aa: CASSQLSGSEAFF
CDR3nt: TGTGCCAGCAGCCAACTCAGTGGTTCTGAAGCTTTCTTT

len: 13
v_gene: TRBV10-2
j_gene: TRBJ2-3
d_gene: TRBD2
abundance: -
CDR3aa: CASGLAHTDTQYF
CDR3nt: TGCGCCAGCGGACTAGCCCACACAGATACGCAGTATTTT

len: 13
v_gene: TRBV6-1
j_gene: TRBJ2-7
d_gene: TRBD2
abundance: -
CDR3aa: CASTLRGEGEQYF
CDR3nt: TGTGCCAGCACTCTCCGTGGGGAGGGCGAGCAGTACTTC